This T cell receptor (beta chain) was sequenced during a study of control samples from healthy donors and cancer patients. Clones were sequenced by immunoSEQ multiplex PCR, and TCRdb holds only the in-frame ones, with some missing. The table records some 54,000 clones, nearly 96% of them present only once. V dropped 3 bases and J dropped 0 bases, with 15 bases sitting between them. The CDR3 contains 17 residues. Germline V gene sequence: CDR1 SGDLS, CDR2 YYNGEE. This receptor was identified in a young woman in good health. The chain carries TRBV9 and TRBJ2-2, with TRBD1 as a possible D gene (6 bases). Sequencing was carried out using blood. The CDR3, as DNA: TGTGCCAGCAGCGCAACAGGGAGTGTCGCGAACACCGGGGAGCTGTTTTTT. Its translation is CASSATGSVANTGELFF.